The entry that follows covers one T cell receptor (beta chain) sequence. The antigen remains unidentified. The PCR had 60 Vbeta and 13 Jbeta primers. The assay was immunoSEQ multiplex PCR, and TCRdb's table has in-frame clones only and misses some. The table lists over 200,000 clones, approximately 87% of them singletons. Deletions cut 1 base from V and 4 bases from J, with 16 bases between. The CDR3 contains 16 residues. Germline lookup yields CDR1 SEHNR and CDR2 FQNEAQ (reference sequence). The data belong to a study of cytomegalovirus exposure and HLA in healthy donors. Study-level results: More clonal expansion characterized HLA-associated TCR beta chains than equally common others in a later analysis.

The rearrangement links TRBV7-9 to TRBJ2-5; the D gene is possibly TRBD2 (6 bases). This sequence originates from a human donor in good health. Sequences were obtained from PBMCs. The CDR3 is CASSLVSGVVLETQYF. The CDR3 DNA reads TGTGCCAGCAGCTTAGTTAGCGGAGTGGTACTAGAGACCCAGTACTTC.